This T cell receptor (beta chain) was sequenced in a study of CD8+CD57+ T cells in acquired aplastic anemia. CD8+CD57+ cell expansion, shown by flow cytometry, had occurred in the patients selected for sequencing. Genomic DNA, the template, was used for profiling of the TCR beta VDJ and CDR3. A single record per CDR3 protein comes from TCRdb applying MiXCR to the reads. This table holds approximately 250,000 distinct CDR3 sequences, roughly 80% found once. This clonotype was seen a single time. V was pared by 6 bases and J by 6 bases, with 24 bases between. The germline V gene has CDR1 SNHLY and CDR2 FYNNEI. The CDR3 sequence is 16 residues long.

The chain combines TRBV2 with TRBJ2-7, with D perhaps TRBD2 (6 bases). The sequenced sample consisted of sorted CD4+, CD8+, or CD8+CD57+ T cells (not recorded which) from PBMCs. The sequence derives from a human donor with aplastic anemia. The CDR3 reads CASRTPGLPKLAEQYV. CDR3 nucleotides: TGTGCCAGCAGGACACCGGGACTCCCTAAGCTGGCCGAGCAGTACGTC.